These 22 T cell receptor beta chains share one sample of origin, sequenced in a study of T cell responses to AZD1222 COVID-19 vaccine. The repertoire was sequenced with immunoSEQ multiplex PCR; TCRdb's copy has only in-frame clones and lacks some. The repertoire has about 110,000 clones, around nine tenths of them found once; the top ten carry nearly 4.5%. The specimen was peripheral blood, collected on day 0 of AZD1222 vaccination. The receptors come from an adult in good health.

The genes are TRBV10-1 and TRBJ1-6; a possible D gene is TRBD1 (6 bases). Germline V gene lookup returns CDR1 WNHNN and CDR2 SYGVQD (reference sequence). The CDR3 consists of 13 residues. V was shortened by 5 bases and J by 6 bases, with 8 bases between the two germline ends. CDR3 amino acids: CASSKQGNSPLHF. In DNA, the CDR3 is TGCGCCAGCAGTAAACAGGGTAATTCACCCCTCCACTTT.

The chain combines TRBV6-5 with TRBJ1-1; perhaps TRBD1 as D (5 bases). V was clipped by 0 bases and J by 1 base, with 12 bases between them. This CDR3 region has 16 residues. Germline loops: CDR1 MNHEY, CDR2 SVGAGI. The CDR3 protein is CASSYSIRGPNTEAFF. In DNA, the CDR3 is TGTGCCAGCAGTTACTCGATCCGGGGCCCGAACACTGAAGCTTTCTTT.

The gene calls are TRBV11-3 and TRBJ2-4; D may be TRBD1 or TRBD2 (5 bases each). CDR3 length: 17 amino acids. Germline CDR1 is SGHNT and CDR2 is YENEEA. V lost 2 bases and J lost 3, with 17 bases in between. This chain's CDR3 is CASSLLGESGGKNIQYF. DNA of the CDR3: TGTGCCAGCAGCTTATTGGGGGAGAGTGGGGGCAAAAACATTCAGTACTTC.

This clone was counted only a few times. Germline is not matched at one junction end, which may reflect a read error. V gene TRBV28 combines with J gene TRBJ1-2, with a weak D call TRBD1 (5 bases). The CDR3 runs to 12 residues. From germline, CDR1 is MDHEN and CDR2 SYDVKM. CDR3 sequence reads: CASTLGGVGYTF. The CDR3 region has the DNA TGTGCCAGCACTTTAGGAGGGGTTGGCTACACCTTC.

The CDR3 spells CASSYSGTGLPGEQYF. CDR3 nucleotide sequence: TGTGCCAGCAGTTACTCGGGGACAGGGCTTCCCGGCGAGCAGTACTTC. The chain is built from TRBV6-5 and TRBJ2-7, with TRBD1 matching over 9 bases. The V gene end was trimmed by 0 bases and the J gene end by 6 bases; junction bases not matched to a gene: 9. CDR1 and CDR2 from the germline V gene are MNHEY and SVGAGI. This CDR3 is 16 amino acids long.

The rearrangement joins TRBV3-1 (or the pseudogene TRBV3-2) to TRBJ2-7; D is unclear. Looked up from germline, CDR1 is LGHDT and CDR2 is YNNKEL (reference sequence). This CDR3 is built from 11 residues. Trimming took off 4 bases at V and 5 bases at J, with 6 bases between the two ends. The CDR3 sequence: CASSLWDEQYF. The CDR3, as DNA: TGTGCCAGCAGCCTCTGGGACGAGCAGTACTTC.

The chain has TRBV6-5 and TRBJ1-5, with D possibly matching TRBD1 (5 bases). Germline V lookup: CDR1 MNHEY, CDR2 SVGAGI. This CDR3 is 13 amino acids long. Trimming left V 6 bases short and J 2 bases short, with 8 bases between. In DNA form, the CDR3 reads TGTGCCAGCAGAGGGACGCGCAATCAGCCCCAGCATTTT. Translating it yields CASRGTRNQPQHF.

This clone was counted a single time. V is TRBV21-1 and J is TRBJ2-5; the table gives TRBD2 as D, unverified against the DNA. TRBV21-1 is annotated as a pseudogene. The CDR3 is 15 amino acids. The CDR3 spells CASSNFLAGVETQYF. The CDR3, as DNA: TGTGCCAGCAGCAATTTTTTGGCGGGAGTGGAGACCCAGTACTTC.

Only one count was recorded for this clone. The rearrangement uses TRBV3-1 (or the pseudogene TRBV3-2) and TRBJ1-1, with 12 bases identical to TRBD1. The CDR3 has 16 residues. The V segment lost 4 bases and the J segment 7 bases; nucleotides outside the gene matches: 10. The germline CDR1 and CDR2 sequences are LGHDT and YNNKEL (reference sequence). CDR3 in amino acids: CASSPGQGALMGEAFF. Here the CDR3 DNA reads TGTGCCAGCAGCCCGGGACAGGGGGCGTTGATGGGTGAAGCTTTCTTT.

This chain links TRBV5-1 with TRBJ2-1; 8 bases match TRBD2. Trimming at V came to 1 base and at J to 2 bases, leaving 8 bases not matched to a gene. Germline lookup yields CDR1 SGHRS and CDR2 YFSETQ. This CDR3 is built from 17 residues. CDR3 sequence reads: CASSLSTSANTYNEQFF. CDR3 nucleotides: TGCGCCAGCAGCTTGTCGACTAGCGCGAATACCTACAATGAGCAGTTCTTC.

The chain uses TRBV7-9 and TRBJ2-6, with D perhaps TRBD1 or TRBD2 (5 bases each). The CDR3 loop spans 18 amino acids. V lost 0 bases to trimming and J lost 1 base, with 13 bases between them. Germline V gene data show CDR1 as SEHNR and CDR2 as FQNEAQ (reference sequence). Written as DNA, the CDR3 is TGTGCCAGCAGCTTAGCGCTAGCAGGGATTTCTGGGGCCAACGTCCTGACTTTC. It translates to CASSLALAGISGANVLTF. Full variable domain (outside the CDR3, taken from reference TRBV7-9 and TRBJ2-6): DTGVSQNPRHKITKRGQNVTFRCDPISEHNRLYWYRQTLGQGPEFLTYFQNEAQLEKSRLLSDRFSAERPKGSFSTLEIQRTEQGDSAMYLCASSLALAGISGANVLTFGAGSRLTVL.

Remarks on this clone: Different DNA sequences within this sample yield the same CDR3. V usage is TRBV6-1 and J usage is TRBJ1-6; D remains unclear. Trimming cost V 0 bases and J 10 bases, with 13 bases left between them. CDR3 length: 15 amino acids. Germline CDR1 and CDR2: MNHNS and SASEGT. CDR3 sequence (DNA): TGTGCCAGCAGTGAAGCTTTGGGAAGGAACTCACCCCTCCACTTT. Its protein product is CASSEALGRNSPLHF.

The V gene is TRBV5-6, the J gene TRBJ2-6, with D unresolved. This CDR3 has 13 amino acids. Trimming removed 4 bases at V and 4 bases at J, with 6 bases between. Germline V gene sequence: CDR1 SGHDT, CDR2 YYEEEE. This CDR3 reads CASSLLGANVLTF. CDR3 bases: TGTGCCAGCAGCCTGCTGGGGGCCAACGTCCTGACTTTC.

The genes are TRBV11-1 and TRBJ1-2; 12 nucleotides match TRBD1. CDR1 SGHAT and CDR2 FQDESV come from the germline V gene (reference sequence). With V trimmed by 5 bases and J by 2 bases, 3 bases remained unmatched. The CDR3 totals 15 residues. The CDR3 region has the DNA TGTGCCAGCAGCCACGGGACAGGGGGCAACTATGGCTACACCTTC. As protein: CASSHGTGGNYGYTF.

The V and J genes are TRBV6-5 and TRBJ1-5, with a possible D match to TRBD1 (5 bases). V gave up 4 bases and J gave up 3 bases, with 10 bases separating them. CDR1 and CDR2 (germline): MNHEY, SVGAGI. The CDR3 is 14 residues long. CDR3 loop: CASSSVGLNQPQHF. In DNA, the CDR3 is TGTGCCAGCAGTTCCGTGGGACTCAATCAGCCCCAGCATTTT.

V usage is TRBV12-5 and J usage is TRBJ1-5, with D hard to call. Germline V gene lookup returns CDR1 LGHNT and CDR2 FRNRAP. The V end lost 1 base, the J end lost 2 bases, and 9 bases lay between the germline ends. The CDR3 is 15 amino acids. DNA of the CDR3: TGTGCTAGTGGTTTGGACCAGGTGGGCAATCAGCCCCAGCATTTT. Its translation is CASGLDQVGNQPQHF. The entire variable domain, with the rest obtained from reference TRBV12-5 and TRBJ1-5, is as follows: DARVTQTPRHKVTEMGQEVTMRCQPILGHNTVFWYRQTMMQGLELLAYFRNRAPLDDSGMPKDRFSAEMPDATLATLKIQPSEPRDSAVYFCASGLDQVGNQPQHFGDGTRLSIL.

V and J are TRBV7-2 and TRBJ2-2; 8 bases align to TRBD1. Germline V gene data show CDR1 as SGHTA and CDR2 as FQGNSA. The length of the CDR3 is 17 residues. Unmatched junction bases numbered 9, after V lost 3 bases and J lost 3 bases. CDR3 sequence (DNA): TGTGCCAGCAGCTTGCCTCGGACAGGGAAGGACACCGGGGAGCTGTTTTTT. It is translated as CASSLPRTGKDTGELFF.

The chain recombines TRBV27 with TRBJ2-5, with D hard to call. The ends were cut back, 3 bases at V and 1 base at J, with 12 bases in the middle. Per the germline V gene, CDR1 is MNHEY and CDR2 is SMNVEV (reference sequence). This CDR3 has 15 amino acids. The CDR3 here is CASSFSVGSQETQYF. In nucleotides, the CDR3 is TGTGCCAGCAGTTTTTCGGTTGGCAGCCAAGAGACCCAGTACTTC.

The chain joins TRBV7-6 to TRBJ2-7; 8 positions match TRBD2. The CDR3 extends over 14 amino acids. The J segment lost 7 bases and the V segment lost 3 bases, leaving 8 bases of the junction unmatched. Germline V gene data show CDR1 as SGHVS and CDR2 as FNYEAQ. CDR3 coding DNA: TGTGCCAGCAGCTTGAGCGGGAGAGCGGGGGAGCAGTACTTC. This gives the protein CASSLSGRAGEQYF.

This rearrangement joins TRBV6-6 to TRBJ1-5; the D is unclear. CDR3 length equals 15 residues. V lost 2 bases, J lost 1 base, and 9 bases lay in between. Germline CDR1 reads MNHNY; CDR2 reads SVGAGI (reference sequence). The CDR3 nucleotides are TGTGCCAGCAGTTACGGGGAGGACAGCAATCAGCCCCAGCATTTT. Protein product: CASSYGEDSNQPQHF.

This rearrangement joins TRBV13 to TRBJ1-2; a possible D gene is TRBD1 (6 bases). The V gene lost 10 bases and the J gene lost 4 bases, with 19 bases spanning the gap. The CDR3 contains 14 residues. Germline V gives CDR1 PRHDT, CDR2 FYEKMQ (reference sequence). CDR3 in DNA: TGTGCCACAGTAGACAGGTTGACGACCTATGGCTACACCTTC. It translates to CATVDRLTTYGYTF.

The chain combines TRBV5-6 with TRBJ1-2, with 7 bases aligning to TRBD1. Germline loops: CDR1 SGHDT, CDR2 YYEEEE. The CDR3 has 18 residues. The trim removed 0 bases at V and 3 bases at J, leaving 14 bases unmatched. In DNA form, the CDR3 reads TGTGCCAGCAGCTTGGGGGAATACAGGGGTTCCGCGGACTATGGCTACACCTTC. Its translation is CASSLGEYRGSADYGYTF. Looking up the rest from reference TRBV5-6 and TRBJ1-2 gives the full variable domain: DAGVTQSPTHLIKTRGQQVTLRCSPKSGHDTVSWYQQALGQGPQFIFQYYEEEERQRGNFPDRFSGHQFPNYSSELNVNALLLGDSALYLCASSLGEYRGSADYGYTFGSGTRLTVV.